Below, 7 T cell receptor beta chains from the same sample are listed, as sequenced in a study of cytomegalovirus exposure and HLA in healthy donors. The PCR was carried out with 60 Vbeta primers and 13 Jbeta primers. Generated by immunoSEQ multiplex PCR, the TCRdb table keeps only in-frame clones and is missing some. Among about 110,000 clones listed, approximately 82% were seen once. The sequencing input was PBMCs. These receptors all stem from a man aged 30 to 39 in good health and CMV-seropositive.

This clone was seen only a few times. The chain joins TRBV7-2 to TRBJ2-1, with 7 bases identical to TRBD1. J was trimmed by 4 bases and V by 5 bases; bases with no gene match: 5. CDR3 length: 14 amino acids. Germline lookup yields CDR1 SGHTA and CDR2 FQGNSA. The CDR3 DNA follows: TGTGCCAGCAGCCCCCCGGACAGGTACAATGAGCAGTTCTTC. As protein: CASSPPDRYNEQFF.

The chain is built from TRBV5-6 and TRBJ1-1; D possibly corresponds to TRBD1 (5 bases). The germline gives CDR1 SGHDT, CDR2 YYEEEE. The CDR3 is 17 residues long. Trimming took off 0 bases at V and 0 bases at J, with 15 bases between the two ends. CDR3 in amino acids: CASSLAGGRGLNTEAFF. The CDR3 DNA sequence: TGTGCCAGCAGCTTGGCGGGGGGGAGGGGACTGAACACTGAAGCTTTCTTT.

The rearrangement uses TRBV28 and TRBJ1-2, with D maybe TRBD1 (6 bases). Germline V gives CDR1 MDHEN, CDR2 SYDVKM. V was pared by 7 bases and J by 9 bases, with 18 bases between. There are 13 residues in the CDR3. CDR3 bases: TGTGCCAGCACCCAGGGGCAGTTGAAAAGCTACACCTTC. This encodes CASTQGQLKSYTF.

The rearrangement joins TRBV4-1 to TRBJ1-4; tentative D call: TRBD1 (6 bases). Germline-derived CDR1 and CDR2 are MGHRA and YSYEKL. The V gene lost 1 base and the J gene lost 8 bases, with 11 bases spanning the gap. The CDR3 is 14 amino acids. CDR3 bases: TGCGCCAGCAGCCAAGTTACAGGGCCCGAAAAACTGTTTTTT. It yields the protein CASSQVTGPEKLFF.

The chain couples TRBV19 to TRBJ2-7, with D perhaps matching TRBD1 (6 bases). The CDR3 covers 13 residues. V was cut by 1 base and J by 6 bases, with 10 bases left in between. CDR1 is LNHDA and CDR2 is SQIVND in the germline V gene (reference sequence). The CDR3 spells CASSIVGTREQYF. The CDR3 coding sequence is TGTGCCAGTAGTATAGTAGGGACACGCGAGCAGTACTTC. The full variable domain, with the rest looked up from reference TRBV19 and TRBJ2-7, is DGGITQSPKYLFRKEGQNVTLSCEQNLNHDAMYWYRQDPGQGLRLIYYSQIVNDFQKGDIAEGYSVSREKKESFPLTVTSAQKNPTAFYLCASSIVGTREQYFGPGTRLTVT.

The chain combines TRBV21-1 with TRBJ1-1; TRBD1, the D gene given by the table, was not confirmed from the DNA. TRBV21-1 counts as a pseudogene. The CDR3 runs 16 residues. The CDR3 coding sequence is TGTGCCAGCAGCAAAGGAGGGGGCAGGGAGAGGACTGAAGCTTTCTTT. Encoded protein: CASSKGGGRERTEAFF.

The rearrangement joins TRBV11-1 to TRBJ1-3; D ambiguous. Germline CDR1 and CDR2: SGHAT and FQDESV (reference sequence). This CDR3 spans 14 amino acids. Deletions cut 3 bases from V and 0 bases from J, with 6 bases between. CDR3 sequence reads: CASSFGSSGNTIYF. DNA for the CDR3: TGTGCCAGCAGCTTCGGGAGCTCTGGAAACACCATATATTTT.